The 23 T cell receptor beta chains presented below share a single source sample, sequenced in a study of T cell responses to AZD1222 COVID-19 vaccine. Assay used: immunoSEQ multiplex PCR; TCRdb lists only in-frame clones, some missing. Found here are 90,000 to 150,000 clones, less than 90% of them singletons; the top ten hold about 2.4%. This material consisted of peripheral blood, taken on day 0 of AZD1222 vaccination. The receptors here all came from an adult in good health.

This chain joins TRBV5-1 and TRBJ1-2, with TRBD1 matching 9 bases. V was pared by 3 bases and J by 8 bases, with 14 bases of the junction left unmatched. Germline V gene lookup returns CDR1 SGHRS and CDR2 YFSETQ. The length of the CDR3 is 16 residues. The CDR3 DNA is TGCGCCAGCAGCTCCCCGGGACAGGGTTTCCAGGCAGGCTACACCTTC. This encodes CASSSPGQGFQAGYTF.

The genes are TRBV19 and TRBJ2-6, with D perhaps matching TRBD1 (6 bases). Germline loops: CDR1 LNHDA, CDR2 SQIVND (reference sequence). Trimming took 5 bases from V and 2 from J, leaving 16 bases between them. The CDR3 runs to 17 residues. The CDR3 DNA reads TGTGCCAGTAGTCTAAGCTTTCACAGGGCTGGGGCCAACGTCCTGACTTTC. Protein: CASSLSFHRAGANVLTF.

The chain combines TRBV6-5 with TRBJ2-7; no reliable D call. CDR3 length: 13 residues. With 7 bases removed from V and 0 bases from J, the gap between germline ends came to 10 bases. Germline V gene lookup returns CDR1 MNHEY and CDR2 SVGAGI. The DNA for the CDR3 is TGTGCCAGCATAGACTCCAGCTCCTACGAGCAGTACTTC. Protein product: CASIDSSSYEQYF.

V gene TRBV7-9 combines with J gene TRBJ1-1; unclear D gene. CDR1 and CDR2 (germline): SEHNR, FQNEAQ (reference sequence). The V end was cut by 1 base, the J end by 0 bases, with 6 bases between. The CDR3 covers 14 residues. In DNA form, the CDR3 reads TGTGCCAGCAGCTTAGGACGGATGAACACTGAAGCTTTCTTT. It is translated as CASSLGRMNTEAFF.

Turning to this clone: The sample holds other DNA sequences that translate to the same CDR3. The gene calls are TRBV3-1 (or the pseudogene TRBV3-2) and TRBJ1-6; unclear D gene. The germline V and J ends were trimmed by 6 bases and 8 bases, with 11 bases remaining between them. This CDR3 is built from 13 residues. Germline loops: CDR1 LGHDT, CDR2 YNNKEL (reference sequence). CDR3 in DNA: TGTGCCAGCAGTCCCTCCAGAGATTCACCCCTCCACTTT. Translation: CASSPSRDSPLHF.

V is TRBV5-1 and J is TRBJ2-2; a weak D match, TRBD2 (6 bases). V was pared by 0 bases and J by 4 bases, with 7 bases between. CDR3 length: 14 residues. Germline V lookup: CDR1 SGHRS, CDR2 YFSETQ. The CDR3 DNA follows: TGCGCCAGCAGCTTGGACGGGGGCACCGGGGAGCTGTTTTTT. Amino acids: CASSLDGGTGELFF. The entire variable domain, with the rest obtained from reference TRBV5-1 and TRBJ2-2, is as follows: KAGVTQTPRYLIKTRGQQVTLSCSPISGHRSVSWYQQTPGQGLQFLFEYFSETQRNKGNFPGRFSGRQFSNSRSEMNVSTLELGDSALYLCASSLDGGTGELFFGEGSRLTVL.

The CDR3, as DNA: TGTGCCAGCAGCCCCGGGACAGTACAAGAGACCCAGTACTTC. Translated, it gives CASSPGTVQETQYF. The chain couples TRBV7-9 to TRBJ2-5; 7 nucleotides match TRBD1. Per germline, CDR1 SEHNR and CDR2 FQNEAQ (reference sequence). V shed 5 bases and J 2 bases; nucleotides not matched to a gene: 5. The CDR3 loop spans 14 amino acids.

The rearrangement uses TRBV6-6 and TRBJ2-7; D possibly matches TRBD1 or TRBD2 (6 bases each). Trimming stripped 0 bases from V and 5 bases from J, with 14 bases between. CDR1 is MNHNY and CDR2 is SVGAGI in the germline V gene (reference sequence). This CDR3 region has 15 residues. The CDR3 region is CASSYSFRGADEQYF. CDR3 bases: TGTGCCAGCAGTTACTCCTTTAGGGGGGCTGACGAGCAGTACTTC.

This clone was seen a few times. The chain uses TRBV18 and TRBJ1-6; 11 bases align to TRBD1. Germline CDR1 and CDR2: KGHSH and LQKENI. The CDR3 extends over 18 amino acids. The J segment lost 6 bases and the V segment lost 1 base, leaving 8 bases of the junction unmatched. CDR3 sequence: CASSPQGQGVTSNSPLHF. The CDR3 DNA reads TGTGCCAGCTCACCACAGGGACAGGGGGTGACCAGTAATTCACCCCTCCACTTT.

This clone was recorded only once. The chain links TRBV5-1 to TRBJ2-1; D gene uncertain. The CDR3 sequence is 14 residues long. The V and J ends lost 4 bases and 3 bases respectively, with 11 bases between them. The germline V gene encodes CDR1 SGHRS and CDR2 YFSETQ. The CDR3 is CASSGGDVYNEQFF. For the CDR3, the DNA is TGCGCCAGCAGCGGCGGAGACGTCTACAATGAGCAGTTCTTC.

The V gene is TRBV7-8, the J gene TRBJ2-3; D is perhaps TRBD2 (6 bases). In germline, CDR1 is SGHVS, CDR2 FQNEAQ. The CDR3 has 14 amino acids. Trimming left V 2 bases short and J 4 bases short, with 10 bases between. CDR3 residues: CASSLTTSSDTQYF. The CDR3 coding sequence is TGTGCCAGCAGCTTAACAACTAGCTCAGATACGCAGTATTTT.

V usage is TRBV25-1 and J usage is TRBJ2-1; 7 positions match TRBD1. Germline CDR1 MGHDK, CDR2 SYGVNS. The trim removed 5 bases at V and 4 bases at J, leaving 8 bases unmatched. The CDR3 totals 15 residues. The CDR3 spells CASSTGAARYNEQFF. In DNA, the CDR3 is TGTGCCAGCAGTACAGGGGCGGCGAGATACAATGAGCAGTTCTTC.

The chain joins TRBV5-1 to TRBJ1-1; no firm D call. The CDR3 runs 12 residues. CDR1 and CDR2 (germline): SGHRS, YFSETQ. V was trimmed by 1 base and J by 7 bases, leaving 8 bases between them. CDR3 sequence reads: CASSLTVGEAFF. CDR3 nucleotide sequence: TGCGCCAGCAGCTTGACTGTGGGTGAAGCTTTCTTT.

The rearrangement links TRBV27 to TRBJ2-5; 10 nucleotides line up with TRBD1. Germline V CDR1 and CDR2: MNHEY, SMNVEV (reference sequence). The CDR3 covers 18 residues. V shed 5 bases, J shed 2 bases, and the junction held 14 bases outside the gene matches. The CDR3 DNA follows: TGTGCCAGCAGTCCACGGACAGGGGGGATGGTCAGGCAAGAGACCCAGTACTTC. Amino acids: CASSPRTGGMVRQETQYF.

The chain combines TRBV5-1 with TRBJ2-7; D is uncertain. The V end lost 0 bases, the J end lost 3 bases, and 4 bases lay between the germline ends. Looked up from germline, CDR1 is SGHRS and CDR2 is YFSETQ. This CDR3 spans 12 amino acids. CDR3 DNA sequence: TGCGCCAGCAGCTTGGAGGGCTACGAGCAGTACTTC. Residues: CASSLEGYEQYF.

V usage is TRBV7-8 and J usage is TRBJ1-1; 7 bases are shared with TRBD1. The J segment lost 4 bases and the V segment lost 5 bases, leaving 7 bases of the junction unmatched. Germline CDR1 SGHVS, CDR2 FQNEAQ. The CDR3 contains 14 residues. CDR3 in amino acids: CASSGRGRVTEAFF. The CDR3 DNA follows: TGTGCCAGCAGCGGGAGGGGGCGAGTCACTGAAGCTTTCTTT.

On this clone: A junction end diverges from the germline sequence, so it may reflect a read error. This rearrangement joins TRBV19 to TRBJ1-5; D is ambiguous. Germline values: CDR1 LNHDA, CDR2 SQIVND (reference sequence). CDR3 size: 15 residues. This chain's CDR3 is CASSIVGITNQPQHF. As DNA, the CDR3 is TGTGCTAGTAGTATAGTCGGTATTACGAATCAGCCCCAGCATTTT.

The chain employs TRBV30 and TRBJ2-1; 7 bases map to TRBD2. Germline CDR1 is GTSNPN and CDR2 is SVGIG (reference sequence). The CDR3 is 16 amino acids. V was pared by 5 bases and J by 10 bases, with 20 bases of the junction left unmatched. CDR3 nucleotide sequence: TGTGCCTGGGCCCTCGGGGGGACTATAAGGATAGGAGAGCAGTTCTTC. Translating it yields CAWALGGTIRIGEQFF.

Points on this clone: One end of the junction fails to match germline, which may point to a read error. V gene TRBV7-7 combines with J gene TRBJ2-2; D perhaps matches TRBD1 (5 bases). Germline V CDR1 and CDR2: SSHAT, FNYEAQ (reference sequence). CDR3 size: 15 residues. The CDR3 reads CASSSTGTNTGELFF. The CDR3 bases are TGTGCTAGCAGCTCTACAGGAACGAACACCGGGGAGCTGTTTTTT.

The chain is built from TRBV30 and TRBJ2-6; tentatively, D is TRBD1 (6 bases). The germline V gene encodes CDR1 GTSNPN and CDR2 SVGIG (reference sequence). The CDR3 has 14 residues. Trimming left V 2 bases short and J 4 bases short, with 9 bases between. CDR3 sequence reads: CAWSRGLGANVLTF. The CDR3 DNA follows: TGTGCCTGGAGTAGGGGGTTGGGGGCCAACGTCCTGACTTTC.

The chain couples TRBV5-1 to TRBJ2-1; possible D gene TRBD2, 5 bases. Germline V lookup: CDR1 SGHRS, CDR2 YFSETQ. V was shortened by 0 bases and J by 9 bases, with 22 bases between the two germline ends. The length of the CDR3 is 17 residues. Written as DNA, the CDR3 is TGCGCCAGCAGCTTGGGGGCGACGGGGTTGGGATTCGGTGAGCAGTTCTTC. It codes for CASSLGATGLGFGEQFF.

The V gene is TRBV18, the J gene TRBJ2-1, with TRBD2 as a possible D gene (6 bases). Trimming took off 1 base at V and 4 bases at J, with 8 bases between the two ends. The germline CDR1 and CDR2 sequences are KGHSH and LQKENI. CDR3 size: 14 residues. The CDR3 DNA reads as TGTGCCAGCTCACCACTCGGGGGTTACAATGAGCAGTTCTTC. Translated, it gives CASSPLGGYNEQFF.

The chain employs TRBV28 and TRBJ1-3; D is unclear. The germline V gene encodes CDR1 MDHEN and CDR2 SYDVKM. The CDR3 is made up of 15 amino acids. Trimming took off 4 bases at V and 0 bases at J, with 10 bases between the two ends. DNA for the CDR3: TGTGCCAGCAGTTCAGGCATTTCCTCTGGAAACACCATATATTTT. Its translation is CASSSGISSGNTIYF.